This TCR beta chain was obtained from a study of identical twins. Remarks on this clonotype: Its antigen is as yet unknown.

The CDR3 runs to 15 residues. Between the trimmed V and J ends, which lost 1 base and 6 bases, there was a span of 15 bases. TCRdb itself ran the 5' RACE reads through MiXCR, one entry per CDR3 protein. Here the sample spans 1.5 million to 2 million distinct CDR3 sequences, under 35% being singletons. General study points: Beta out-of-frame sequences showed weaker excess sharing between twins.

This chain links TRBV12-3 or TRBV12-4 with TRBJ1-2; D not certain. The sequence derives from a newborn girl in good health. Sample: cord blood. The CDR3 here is CASSLGAGLRNGYTF. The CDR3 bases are TGTGCCAGCAGTTTAGGGGCCGGCCTAAGGAATGGCTACACCTTC.